The rows below give T cell receptor beta chains drawn from one sample of a study of early T cells in non-severe SARS-CoV-2 infection. TCRdb fed the 5' RACE reads into MiXCR, producing one record per CDR3 protein. The sample includes more than 55,000 distinct CDR3 sequences, under 15% seen only once; the top ten take about 9.3%. The material was whole blood, obtained at baseline. These TCRs come from an adult who was a healthcare worker with PCR-confirmed SARS-CoV-2 infection or an uninfected control (not recorded which). Both conserved end residues are part of each CDR3. A D gene is named only where the DNA matches it firmly. Some rows mark clone size as missing; the rest say once, few, many or name a class of expanded clone.

clone_size j_call v_call d_call cdr3_nt cdr3_aa
- TRBJ2-1 TRBV7-6 TRBD2 TGTGCCAGCAGCTTTAGCGTGTCGAGCGGGGGGTACAATGAGCAGTTCTTC CASSFSVSSGGYNEQFF
- TRBJ2-7 TRBV28 TRBD1 TGTGCCAGCAGTTTATCAGGACAGGGTACCTACGAGCAGTACTTC CASSLSGQGTYEQYF
few TRBJ1-6 TRBV6-5 TRBD1 TGTGCCAGCAGTTCGCCGGGACAGAGCTCCTATAATTCACCCCTCCACTTT CASSSPGQSSYNSPLHF
few TRBJ2-1 TRBV10-3 TRBD1 TGTGCCATCGCTCCCGGCGCGGGACAGGGGACTCACTACAATGAGCAGTTCTTC CAIAPGAGQGTHYNEQFF
- TRBJ1-2 TRBV6-1 - TGTGCCACCTCCTTGGGCGTAGCTATCGGCTACACCTTC CATSLGVAIGYTF
many TRBJ2-2 TRBV28 - TGTGCCAGCAAACCCCCCGGAAACACCGGGGAGCTGTTTTTT CASKPPGNTGELFF
few TRBJ1-2 TRBV27 - TGTGCCAGCAGTATCGGCAGGACCTATGGCTACACCTTC CASSIGRTYGYTF
- TRBJ2-1 TRBV7-8 TRBD2 TGTGCCAGCAGCCTCAGCCCGGGACTAGCGGCATACAATGAGCAGTTCTTC CASSLSPGLAAYNEQFF
few TRBJ2-3 TRBV5-4 - TGTGCCAGCAGCGCTCGACTAGGATCCACAGATACGCAGTATTTT CASSARLGSTDTQYF
few TRBJ2-1 TRBV4-2 - TGTGCCAGCAGCCAAGATACGCTAGCGTTAAATGAGCAGTTCTTC CASSQDTLALNEQFF
- TRBJ2-3 TRBV29-1 - TGCAGCGTTGAGAGCCGAGATACGCAGTATTTT CSVESRDTQYF
few TRBJ2-5 TRBV6-6 TRBD2 TGTGCCAGCGGACTAGCGGCTAAAGAGACCCAGTACTTC CASGLAAKETQYF
many TRBJ2-2 TRBV10-3 TRBD1 TGTGCCACCGGGACAGGGGAGGGGGAGCTGTTTTTT CATGTGEGELFF
once TRBJ1-1 TRBV9 - TGTGCCAGCAGCCCCTCCTACGGCACTGAAGCTTTCTTT CASSPSYGTEAFF
few TRBJ2-7 TRBV28 TRBD1 TGTGCCAGCAGTATAGCGACAGGGGGGAGAGACGAGCAGTACTTC CASSIATGGRDEQYF
- TRBJ1-6 TRBV6-5 - TGTGCCAGCACCACCGGAGGCTCACCCCTCCACTTT CASTTGGSPLHF
many TRBJ2-2 TRBV7-3 - TGTGCCAGCAGCTTAATGGGGACCGGGGAGCTGTTTTTT CASSLMGTGELFF
- TRBJ2-7 TRBV5-6 TRBD2 TGTGCCAGCACCCTTACGCTAGCGGAACCCCCCTACGAGCAGTACTTC CASTLTLAEPPYEQYF
- TRBJ2-3 TRBV7-2 - TGTGCCAGCAGTCCAGTTAGGCCAGATACGCAGTATTTT CASSPVRPDTQYF
- TRBJ2-1 TRBV6-2/TRBV6-3 - TGTGCCAGCAGTTACTGGGGGGACTCCTACAATGAGCAGTTCTTC CASSYWGDSYNEQFF
few TRBJ2-7 TRBV6-6 TRBD2 TGTGCCAGCAGTCCGGGACTAGGTCAGTCTCACGAGCAGTACTTC CASSPGLGQSHEQYF
- TRBJ2-1 TRBV7-9 TRBD2 TGTGCCAGCAGCCAAAAGGGAGGGTATTCCTACAATGAGCAGTTCTTC CASSQKGGYSYNEQFF
few TRBJ1-2 TRBV20-1 TRBD1 TGCAGTGCTACCAACGGACAGGGGACCTATGGCTACACCTTC CSATNGQGTYGYTF
- TRBJ2-7 TRBV7-2 - TGTGCCAGCAGCTTACCGGTCTCCTACGAGCAGTACTTC CASSLPVSYEQYF
- TRBJ2-3 TRBV11-2 - TGTGCCAGCAGCTTGACAGTGAGCACAGATACGCAGTATTTT CASSLTVSTDTQYF
few TRBJ1-5 TRBV2 TRBD1 TGTGCCAGCATGGGGCAGGGGGCTGTAGCCCAGCATTTT CASMGQGAVAQHF
few TRBJ2-3 TRBV7-3 - TGTGCCAGCAGCTGGCCGGGACACACAGATACGCAGTATTTT CASSWPGHTDTQYF
- TRBJ1-1 TRBV29-1 TRBD1 TGCAGCGGAAACAGGGGTAGTTACACTGAAGCTTTCTTT CSGNRGSYTEAFF
few TRBJ1-4 TRBV7-2 - TGTGCCAGCAGGCCAAGCAGTGCAACTAATGAAAAACTGTTTTTT CASRPSSATNEKLFF
few TRBJ2-3 TRBV7-2 - TGTGCCAGCAGCCCAGACGCCGAAGGCACAGATACGCAGTATTTT CASSPDAEGTDTQYF
many TRBJ2-7 TRBV6-2/TRBV6-3 TRBD1 TGTGCCAGCAGCCCACCGGGACAGAGACTTCGGGAGCAGTACTTC CASSPPGQRLREQYF
- TRBJ2-3 TRBV7-9 TRBD1 TGTGCCAGCAGCCAATCCTGGGGACAGGGCCGGACAGATACGCAGTATTTT CASSQSWGQGRTDTQYF
- TRBJ2-7 TRBV7-2 TRBD1 TGTGCCAGCAGCTTAGAAGTAGGGGGACAGGCACCCTACGAGCAGTACTTC CASSLEVGGQAPYEQYF
- TRBJ2-7 TRBV5-4 TRBD2 TGTGCCAGCAGCTTGGCGGGGGGGTCCTCCTACGAGCAGTACTTC CASSLAGGSSYEQYF
- TRBJ2-3 TRBV20-1 TRBD1 TGCAGTGCTGAACAGGGGGCAGGGGATACGCAGTATTTT CSAEQGAGDTQYF
many TRBJ2-7 TRBV7-9 TRBD1 TGTGCCAGCAGCGGGGACAGCTACGAGCAGTACTTC CASSGDSYEQYF
- TRBJ2-3 TRBV4-1 TRBD1 TGCGCCAGCAGCCAGGCCGGGGACAGGGGTCGCACAGATACGCAGTATTTT CASSQAGDRGRTDTQYF
many TRBJ2-2 TRBV7-3 - TGTGCCAGCAGCTCGGGGCAGACCGGGGAGCTGTTTTTT CASSSGQTGELFF
- TRBJ2-7 TRBV7-3 TRBD2 TGTGCCAGCAGCTATAGCGGGAGCAGCGGCGAGCAGTACTTC CASSYSGSSGEQYF
- TRBJ2-3 TRBV25-1 - TGTGCCAGCAGCCCAAGGAAGGCGTCAGATACGCAGTATTTT CASSPRKASDTQYF
many TRBJ2-3 TRBV7-9 - TGTGCCAGCAGCCCACCGGAGTTAGGGGCAGTGTCAGATACGCAGTATTTT CASSPPELGAVSDTQYF
few TRBJ2-1 TRBV19 - TGTGCCAGTAGTATTAGGGGGGTTCCCCTGGGGCTGTTCTTC CASSIRGVPLGLFF
- TRBJ2-3 TRBV5-1 - TGCGCCAGCAGGACGGGACCCAGGGCAGATACGCAGTATTTT CASRTGPRADTQYF
few TRBJ2-7 TRBV11-2 - TGTGCCAGCAGCAACCATTACGAGCAGTACTTC CASSNHYEQYF
- TRBJ2-3 TRBV19 TRBD2 TGTGCCACCCTAGCGGGGGGCGCAGATACGCAGTATTTT CATLAGGADTQYF
many TRBJ2-3 TRBV5-1 - TGCGCCAGCAGCTGGGTTGGGACGAAGACGTCCACAGATACGCAGTATTTT CASSWVGTKTSTDTQYF
few TRBJ2-7 TRBV7-2 TRBD2 TGTGCCAGCAGCTTAATTCAGCGGGGGGTCTCCTACGAGCAGTACTTC CASSLIQRGVSYEQYF
few TRBJ1-1 TRBV6-2/TRBV6-3 - TGTGCCAGCAGTTGGCCGGGACTCGAGGACACTGAAGCTTTCTTT CASSWPGLEDTEAFF
many TRBJ2-1 TRBV7-9 TRBD1 TGTGCCAGCAGTCGACAGGGACCATACAATGAGCAGTTCTTC CASSRQGPYNEQFF
- TRBJ2-3 TRBV29-1 - TGCAGCGTTGAAGTCCCCCCATCGCGGGGGCCGAGCACAGATACGCAGTATTTT CSVEVPPSRGPSTDTQYF
- TRBJ2-3 TRBV6-4 TRBD1 TGTGCCAGCAGTGGGACAGGGGGCACAGATACGCAGTATTTT CASSGTGGTDTQYF
few TRBJ2-3 TRBV12-3/TRBV12-4 TRBD1 TGTGCCAGCAGTTTTAGAACAGGGGGTTCTACAGATACGCAGTATTTT CASSFRTGGSTDTQYF
few TRBJ1-1 TRBV12-3/TRBV12-4 - TGTGCCAGCAGTTTAAAAATGAACACTGAAGCTTTCTTT CASSLKMNTEAFF
- TRBJ2-6 TRBV9 TRBD2 TGTGCCAGCAGCCCCGGGACTACTGGGGCCAACGTCCTGACTTTC CASSPGTTGANVLTF
- TRBJ1-6 TRBV3-1 - TGTGCCAGCAGCCAAAGGAGCGCCGTTTATAATTCACCCCTCCACTTT CASSQRSAVYNSPLHF
- TRBJ1-2 TRBV19 - TGTGCCAGTACCTTTTGGAGTGGGAAGGGACTCTATGGCTACACCTTC CASTFWSGKGLYGYTF
many TRBJ2-2 TRBV7-6 TRBD2 TGTGCCAGCAGCCTACTAGCGGGGGGAGCGAACACCGGGGAGCTGTTTTTT CASSLLAGGANTGELFF
many TRBJ1-6 TRBV2 TRBD1 TGTGCCAGCAGTGAGTTTCGGGCAGGGGGCTCACCCCTCCACTTT CASSEFRAGGSPLHF